Reported below is one TCR beta chain. This sample is drawn from a study of PD-L1 blockade in urothelial cancer. Turning to the study itself: Peripheral blood specimens exhibited a median yield of roughly 140,000 T cells.

Repertoires were generated with immunoSEQ multiplex PCR, while TCRdb's copy carries only in-frame clones and drops some. The sample has 50,000 or so clones, approximately 85% seen once; the top ten hold 1.5% to 2%. The V end was cut by 1 base, the J end by 6 bases, with 9 bases between. The V gene's germline CDR1 is SGDLS and CDR2 YYNGEE. The CDR3 has 13 residues. Time point meaning: peripheral blood 6 weeks after treatment start. The sample was PBMCs, taken around atezolizumab (anti-PD-L1) treatment. The genes are TRBV9 and TRBJ2-3; D is undetermined. The receptor's source is a man aged 45-60 years with urothelial cancer. CDR3 in DNA: TGTGCCAGCAGCGTACTCCCGAGGGATACGCAGTATTTT. As protein: CASSVLPRDTQYF. Full variable domain (missing parts from reference TRBV9 and TRBJ2-3): DSGVTQTPKHLITATGQRVTLRCSPRSGDLSVYWYQQSLDQGLQFLIQYYNGEERAKGNILERFSAQQFPDLHSELNLSSLELGDSALYFCASSVLPRDTQYFGPGTRLTVL.